Following are 14 T cell receptor beta chains from one sample sequenced in a study of monozygotic twins with inflammatory bowel disease (dated by TCRdb to between 2018 and 2021). Libraries came from 5' RACE. The data were produced on an Illumina HiSeq 2500. Based on TCRdb reprocessing of the reads, there is one entry per CDR3 protein sequence, and DNA is missing. The sample table holds around 370,000 distinct CDR3 sequences. Roughly 2.6% of the sample is taken by the ten largest. The sample comprised blood. The receptors originated from a human donor with ulcerative colitis or Crohn's disease, or a healthy co-twin of an affected twin (not recorded which).

The CDR3 reads CASSHLGASGGPFTDTQYF. The chain has TRBV4-2 and TRBJ2-3; the TRBD2 assignment by TCRdb is unverifiable without DNA. Germline lookup yields CDR1 LGHNA and CDR2 YNFKEQ. The CDR3 runs to 19 residues.

The V and J genes are TRBV12-3 or TRBV12-4 and TRBJ2-5; with no DNA, the TCRdb D assignment of TRBD2 cannot be verified. This CDR3 is built from 14 residues. The CDR3 loop is CASTLTSAEETQYF.

This chain's CDR3 is CSARDLASYGYTF. The chain employs TRBV20-1 and TRBJ1-2. Germline V gene data show CDR1 as DFQATT and CDR2 as SNEGSKA (reference sequence). The CDR3 totals 13 residues.

This rearrangement joins TRBV6-1 to TRBJ1-5; the D call from TCRdb, TRBD1, cannot be confirmed without DNA. CDR1 and CDR2 from the germline V gene are MNHNS and SASEGT. CDR3 length equals 14 residues. CDR3: CASRAGTGVQPQHF.

This chain uses TRBV6-5 with TRBJ2-5; TCRdb returns TRBD1, unconfirmable since there is no DNA. The CDR3 contains 15 residues. Germline V gives CDR1 MNHEY, CDR2 SVGAGI. CDR3 protein: CASSYGERHQETQYF.

CDR3 sequence reads: CASSLLSGTANGYTF. The chain is built from TRBV5-4 and TRBJ1-2; the TRBD1 assignment by TCRdb is unverifiable without DNA. This CDR3 contains 15 residues. The germline V gene encodes CDR1 SGHNT and CDR2 YYREEE (reference sequence).

This chain joins TRBV5-6 and TRBJ1-4; TCRdb's assignment of TRBD1 cannot be checked, as there is no DNA. Looked up from germline, CDR1 is SGHDT and CDR2 is YYEEEE. The CDR3 sequence is 15 residues long. The CDR3: CASSLATGGSEKLFF. Full variable domain (remainder filled in from reference TRBV5-6 and TRBJ1-4): DAGVTQSPTHLIKTRGQQVTLRCSPKSGHDTVSWYQQALGQGPQFIFQYYEEEERQRGNFPDRFSGHQFPNYSSELNVNALLLGDSALYLCASSLATGGSEKLFFGSGTQLSVL.

The chain is built from TRBV9 and TRBJ2-6. Germline CDR1 SGDLS, CDR2 YYNGEE. This CDR3 comprises 15 residues. The CDR3 sequence: CASSREGPGANVLTF.

The genes are TRBV5-1 and TRBJ2-7; the D call of TRBD1 rests on TCRdb alone, since no DNA is present to check it. CDR1 and CDR2 (germline): SGHRS, YFSETQ. This CDR3 is built from 16 residues. CDR3 sequence reads: CASSLDLKGIVYEQYF.

The V and J genes are TRBV20-1 and TRBJ2-7. Germline V gives CDR1 DFQATT, CDR2 SNEGSKA (reference sequence). The CDR3 consists of 13 residues. The CDR3 here is CSAISGGSYEQYF.

V usage is TRBV10-3 and J usage is TRBJ2-3. CDR3 size: 14 residues. CDR1 and CDR2 (germline): ENHRY, SYGVKD. The CDR3 here is CAIGELASTDTQYF.

The chain has TRBV11-2 and TRBJ2-7; TCRdb outputs TRBD1, but without DNA this stays unchecked. Germline values: CDR1 SGHAT, CDR2 FQNNGV. The CDR3 consists of 13 residues. This CDR3 is CASTGAYSYEQYF. Together with reference TRBV11-2 and TRBJ2-7, the CDR3 gives the full variable domain: EAGVAQSPRYKIIEKRQSVAFWCNPISGHATLYWYQQILGQGPKLLIQFQNNGVVDDSQLPKDRFSAERLKGVDSTLKIQPAKLEDSAVYLCASTGAYSYEQYFGPGTRLTVT.

The V gene is TRBV11-2, the J gene TRBJ2-7; as DNA is missing, the TRBD1 call by TCRdb cannot be tested. The CDR3 length is 13 residues. The V gene's germline CDR1 is SGHAT and CDR2 FQNNGV. CDR3 amino acids: CASSFTGAYEQYF.

The V gene is TRBV18, the J gene TRBJ1-5; TCRdb selects TRBD1, and the lack of DNA leaves this call unchecked. Germline V CDR1 and CDR2: KGHSH, LQKENI. CDR3 length equals 15 residues. The CDR3 sequence: CASSASREGNQPQHF.